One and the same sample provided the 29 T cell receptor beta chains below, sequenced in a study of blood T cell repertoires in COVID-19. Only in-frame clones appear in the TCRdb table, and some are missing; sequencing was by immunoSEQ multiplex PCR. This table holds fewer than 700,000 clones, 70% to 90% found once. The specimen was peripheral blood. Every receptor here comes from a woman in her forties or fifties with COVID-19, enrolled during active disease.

CDR3 residues: CASSHPGQGNYGYTF. The CDR3 nucleotides are TGCGCCAGCAGCCACCCCGGACAGGGAAACTATGGCTACACCTTC. The V gene is TRBV4-1, the J gene TRBJ1-2; 8 nucleotides line up with TRBD1. The germline gives CDR1 MGHRA, CDR2 YSYEKL. J lost 2 bases, V lost 3 bases, and 5 bases had no gene match. The CDR3 covers 15 residues.

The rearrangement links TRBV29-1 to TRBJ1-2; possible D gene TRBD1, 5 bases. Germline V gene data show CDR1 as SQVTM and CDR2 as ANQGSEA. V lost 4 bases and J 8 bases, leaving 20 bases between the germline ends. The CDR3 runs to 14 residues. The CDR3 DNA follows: TGCAGCGTTGTGTGGCGGGACCCAGGGAAGGGCTACACCTTC. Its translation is CSVVWRDPGKGYTF.

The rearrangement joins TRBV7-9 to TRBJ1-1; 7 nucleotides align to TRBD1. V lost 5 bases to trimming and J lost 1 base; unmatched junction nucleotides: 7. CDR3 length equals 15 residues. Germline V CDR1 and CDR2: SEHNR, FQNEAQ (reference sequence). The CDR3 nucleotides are TGTGCCAGCAGCCGAGGACAGGCGAGGAACACTGAAGCTTTCTTT. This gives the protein CASSRGQARNTEAFF.

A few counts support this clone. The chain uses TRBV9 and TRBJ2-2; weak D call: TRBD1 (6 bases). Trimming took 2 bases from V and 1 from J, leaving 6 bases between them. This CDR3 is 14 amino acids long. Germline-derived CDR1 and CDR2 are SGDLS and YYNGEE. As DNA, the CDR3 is TGTGCCAGCAGCGTGGGACAGAACACCGGGGAGCTGTTTTTT. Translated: CASSVGQNTGELFF.

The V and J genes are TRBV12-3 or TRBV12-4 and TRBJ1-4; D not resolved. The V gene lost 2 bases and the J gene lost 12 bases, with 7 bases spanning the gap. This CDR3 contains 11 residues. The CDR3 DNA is TGTGCCAGCAGTTTATCAGGTGAACTGTTTTTT. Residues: CASSLSGELFF.

The CDR3 coding sequence is TGTGCCAGTAGTAACCTCAGAAGTTCCGGGGAGCTGTTTTTT. Translation: CASSNLRSSGELFF. This chain uses TRBV19 with TRBJ2-2; the D is unclear. The CDR3 runs 14 residues. The germline V gene encodes CDR1 LNHDA and CDR2 SQIVND (reference sequence). V lost 4 bases, J lost 6 bases, and 12 bases lay in between.

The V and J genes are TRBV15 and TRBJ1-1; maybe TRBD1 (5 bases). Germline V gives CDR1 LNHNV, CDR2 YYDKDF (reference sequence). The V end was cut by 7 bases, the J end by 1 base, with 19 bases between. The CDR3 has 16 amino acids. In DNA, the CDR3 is TGTGCCACCAACTTGGGGCCTCATACTTCGAACACTGAAGCTTTCTTT. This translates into CATNLGPHTSNTEAFF.

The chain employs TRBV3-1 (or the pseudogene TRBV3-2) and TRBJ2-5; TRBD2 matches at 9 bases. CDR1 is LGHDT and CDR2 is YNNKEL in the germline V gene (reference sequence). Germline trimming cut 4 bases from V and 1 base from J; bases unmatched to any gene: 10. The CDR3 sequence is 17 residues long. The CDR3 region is CASSRTGLARVQETQYF. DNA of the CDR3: TGTGCCAGCAGCCGCACCGGACTAGCGAGGGTCCAAGAGACCCAGTACTTC.

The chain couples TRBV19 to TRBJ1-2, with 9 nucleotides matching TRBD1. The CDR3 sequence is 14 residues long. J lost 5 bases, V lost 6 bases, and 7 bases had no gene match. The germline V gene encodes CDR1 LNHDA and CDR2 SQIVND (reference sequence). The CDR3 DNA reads TGTGCCAGTAGCGCACAGGGGGCGACGTATGGCTACACCTTC. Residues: CASSAQGATYGYTF.

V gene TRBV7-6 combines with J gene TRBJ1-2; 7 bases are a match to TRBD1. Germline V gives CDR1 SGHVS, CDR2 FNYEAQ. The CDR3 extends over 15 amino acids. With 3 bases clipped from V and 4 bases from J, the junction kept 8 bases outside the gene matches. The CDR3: CASSFSQGVGYGYTF. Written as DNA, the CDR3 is TGTGCCAGCAGCTTCTCGCAGGGGGTTGGCTATGGCTACACCTTC. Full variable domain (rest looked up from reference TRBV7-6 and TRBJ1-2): GAGVSQSPRYKVTKRGQDVALRCDPISGHVSLYWYRQALGQGPEFLTYFNYEAQQDKSGLPNDRFSAERPEGSISTLTIQRTEQRDSAMYRCASSFSQGVGYGYTFGSGTRLTVV.

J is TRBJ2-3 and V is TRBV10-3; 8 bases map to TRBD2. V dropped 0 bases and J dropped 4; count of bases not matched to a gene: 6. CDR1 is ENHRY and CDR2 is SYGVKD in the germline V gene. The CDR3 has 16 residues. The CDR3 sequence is CAISESGGGGADTQYF. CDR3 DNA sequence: TGTGCCATCAGTGAGTCCGGGGGGGGCGGGGCAGATACGCAGTATTTT.

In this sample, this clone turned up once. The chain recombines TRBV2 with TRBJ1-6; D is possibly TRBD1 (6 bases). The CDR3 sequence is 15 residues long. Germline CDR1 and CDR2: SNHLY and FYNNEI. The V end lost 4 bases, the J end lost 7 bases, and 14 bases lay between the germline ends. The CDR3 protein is CASSVNRAMNSPLHF. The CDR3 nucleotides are TGTGCCAGCAGTGTCAACAGGGCTATGAATTCACCCCTCCACTTT.

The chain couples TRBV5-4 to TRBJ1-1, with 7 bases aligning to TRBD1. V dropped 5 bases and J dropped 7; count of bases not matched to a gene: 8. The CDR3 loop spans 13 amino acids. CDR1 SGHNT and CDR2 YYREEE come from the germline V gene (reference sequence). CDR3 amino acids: CASSGLGQREAFF. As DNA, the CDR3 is TGTGCCAGCAGTGGGCTGGGACAGCGTGAAGCTTTCTTT. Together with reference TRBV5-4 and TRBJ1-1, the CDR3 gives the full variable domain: ETGVTQSPTHLIKTRGQQVTLRCSSQSGHNTVSWYQQALGQGPQFIFQYYREEENGRGNFPPRFSGLQFPNYSSELNVNALELDDSALYLCASSGLGQREAFFGQGTRLTVV.

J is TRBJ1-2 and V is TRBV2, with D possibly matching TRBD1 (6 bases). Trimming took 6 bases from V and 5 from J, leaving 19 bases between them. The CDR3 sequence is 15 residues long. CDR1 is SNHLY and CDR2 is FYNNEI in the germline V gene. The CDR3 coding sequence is TGTGCCAGCAGAGTAATGTTCAGGGGAATATATGGCTACACCTTC. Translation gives CASRVMFRGIYGYTF.

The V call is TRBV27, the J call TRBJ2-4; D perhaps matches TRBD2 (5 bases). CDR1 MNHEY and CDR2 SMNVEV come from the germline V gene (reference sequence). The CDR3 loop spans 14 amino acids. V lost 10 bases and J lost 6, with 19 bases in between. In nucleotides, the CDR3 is TGTGCCACCCGGGATCGAAACGCGGGAAACATTCAGTACTTC. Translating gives CATRDRNAGNIQYF.

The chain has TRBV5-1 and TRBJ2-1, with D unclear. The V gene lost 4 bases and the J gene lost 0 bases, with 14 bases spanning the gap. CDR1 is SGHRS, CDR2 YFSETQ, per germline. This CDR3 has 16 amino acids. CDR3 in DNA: TGCGCCAGCAGCCCGTCCGGGTTTCGCTCCTACAATGAGCAGTTCTTC. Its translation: CASSPSGFRSYNEQFF.

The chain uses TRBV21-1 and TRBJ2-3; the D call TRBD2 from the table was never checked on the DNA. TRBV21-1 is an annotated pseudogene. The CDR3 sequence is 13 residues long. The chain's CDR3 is CASSSLSTDTQYF. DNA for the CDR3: TGTGCCAGCAGCTCCCTTAGCACAGATACGCAGTATTTT.

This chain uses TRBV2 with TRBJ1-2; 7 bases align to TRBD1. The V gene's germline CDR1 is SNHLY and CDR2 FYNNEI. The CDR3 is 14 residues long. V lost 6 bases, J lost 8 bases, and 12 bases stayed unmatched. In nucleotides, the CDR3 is TGTGCCAGCAGGGAAATGACAGGGCCGAGGGGCTACACCTTC. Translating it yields CASREMTGPRGYTF.

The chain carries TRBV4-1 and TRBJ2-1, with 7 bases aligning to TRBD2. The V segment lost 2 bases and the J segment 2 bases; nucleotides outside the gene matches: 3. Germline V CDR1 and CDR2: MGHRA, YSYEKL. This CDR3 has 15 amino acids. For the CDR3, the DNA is TGCGCCAGCAGCCAATATCGGGGGGCCTACAATGAGCAGTTCTTC. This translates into CASSQYRGAYNEQFF.

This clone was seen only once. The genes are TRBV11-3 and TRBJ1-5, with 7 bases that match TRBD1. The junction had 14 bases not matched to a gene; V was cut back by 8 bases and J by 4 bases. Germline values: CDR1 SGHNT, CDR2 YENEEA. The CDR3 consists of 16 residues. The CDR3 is CASLPIRDSRNQPQHF. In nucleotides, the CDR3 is TGTGCCAGCCTCCCCATTCGGGACAGTAGAAATCAGCCCCAGCATTTT. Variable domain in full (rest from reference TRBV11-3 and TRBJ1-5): EAGVVQSPRYKIIEKKQPVAFWCNPISGHNTLYWYLQNLGQGPELLIRYENEEAVDDSQLPKDRFSAERLKGVDSTLKIQPAELGDSAVYLCASLPIRDSRNQPQHFGDGTRLSIL.

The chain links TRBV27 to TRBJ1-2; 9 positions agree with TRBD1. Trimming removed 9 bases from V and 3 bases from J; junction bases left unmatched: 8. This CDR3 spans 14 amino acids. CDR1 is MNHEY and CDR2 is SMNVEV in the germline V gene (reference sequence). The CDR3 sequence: CASLLTGGYYGYTF. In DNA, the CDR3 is TGTGCCAGTCTTCTCACAGGGGGCTACTATGGCTACACCTTC.

CDR3 in amino acids: CASSFGGDNEQFF. The CDR3 DNA reads TGTGCCAGCAGCTTCGGGGGAGACAATGAGCAGTTCTTC. The chain combines TRBV5-4 with TRBJ2-1; TRBD2 might be the D (6 bases). V was pared by 2 bases and J by 5 bases, with 8 bases between. Germline CDR1 SGHNT, CDR2 YYREEE (reference sequence). There are 13 residues in the CDR3. The full variable domain, in which reference TRBV5-4 and TRBJ2-1 provide the parts outside the CDR3, is ETGVTQSPTHLIKTRGQQVTLRCSSQSGHNTVSWYQQALGQGPQFIFQYYREEENGRGNFPPRFSGLQFPNYSSELNVNALELDDSALYLCASSFGGDNEQFFGPGTRLTVL.

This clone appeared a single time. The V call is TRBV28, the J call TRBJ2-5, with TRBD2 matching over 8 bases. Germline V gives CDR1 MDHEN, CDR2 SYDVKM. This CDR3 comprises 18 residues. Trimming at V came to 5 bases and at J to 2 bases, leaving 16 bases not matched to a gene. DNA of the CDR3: TGTGCCAGCAGTCCCGCCCATGGTAGCGGGAAGACACAAGAGACCCAGTACTTC. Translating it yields CASSPAHGSGKTQETQYF. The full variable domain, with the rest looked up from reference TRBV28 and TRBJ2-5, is DVKVTQSSRYLVKRTGEKVFLECVQDMDHENMFWYRQDPGLGLRLIYFSYDVKMKEKGDIPEGYSVSREKKERFSLILESASTNQTSMYLCASSPAHGSGKTQETQYFGPGTRLLVL.

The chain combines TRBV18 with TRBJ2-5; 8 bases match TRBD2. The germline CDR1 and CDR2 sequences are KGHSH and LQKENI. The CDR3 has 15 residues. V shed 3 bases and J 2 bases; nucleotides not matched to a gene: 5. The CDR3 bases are TGTGCCAGCTCACCTGTACTAGCGGTTCAAGAGACCCAGTACTTC. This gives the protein CASSPVLAVQETQYF.

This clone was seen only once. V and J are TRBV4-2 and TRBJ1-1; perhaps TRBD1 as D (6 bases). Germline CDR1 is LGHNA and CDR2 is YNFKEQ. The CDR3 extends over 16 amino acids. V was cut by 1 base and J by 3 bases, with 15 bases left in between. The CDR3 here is CASSQATRDMDTEAFF. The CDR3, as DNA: TGTGCCAGCAGCCAAGCGACCAGGGACATGGACACTGAAGCTTTCTTT.

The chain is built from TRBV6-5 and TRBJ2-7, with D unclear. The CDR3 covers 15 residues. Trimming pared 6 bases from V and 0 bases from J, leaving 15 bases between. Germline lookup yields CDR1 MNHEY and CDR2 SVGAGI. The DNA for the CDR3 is TGTGCCAGCAGCCCAGCGTTCCAGATCTCCTACGAGCAGTACTTC. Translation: CASSPAFQISYEQYF.

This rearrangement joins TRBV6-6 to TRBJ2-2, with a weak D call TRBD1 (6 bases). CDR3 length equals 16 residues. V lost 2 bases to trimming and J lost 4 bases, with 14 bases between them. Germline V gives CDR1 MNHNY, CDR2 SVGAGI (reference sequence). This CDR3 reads CASSYQQGSPTGELFF. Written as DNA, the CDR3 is TGTGCCAGCAGTTACCAACAGGGTTCCCCCACCGGGGAGCTGTTTTTT.

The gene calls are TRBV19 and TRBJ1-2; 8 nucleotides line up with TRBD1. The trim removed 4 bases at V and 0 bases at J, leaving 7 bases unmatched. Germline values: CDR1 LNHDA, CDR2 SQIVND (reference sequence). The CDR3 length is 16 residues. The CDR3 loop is CASSTTRDRTNYGYTF. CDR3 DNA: TGTGCCAGTAGTACCACCCGGGACAGGACTAACTATGGCTACACCTTC.

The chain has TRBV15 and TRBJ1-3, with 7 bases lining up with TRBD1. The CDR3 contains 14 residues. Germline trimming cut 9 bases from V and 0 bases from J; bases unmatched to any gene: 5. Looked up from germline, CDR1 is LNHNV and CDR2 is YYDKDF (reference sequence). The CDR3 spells CATGDSISGNTIYF. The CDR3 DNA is TGTGCCACGGGGGACAGCATCTCTGGAAACACCATATATTTT.